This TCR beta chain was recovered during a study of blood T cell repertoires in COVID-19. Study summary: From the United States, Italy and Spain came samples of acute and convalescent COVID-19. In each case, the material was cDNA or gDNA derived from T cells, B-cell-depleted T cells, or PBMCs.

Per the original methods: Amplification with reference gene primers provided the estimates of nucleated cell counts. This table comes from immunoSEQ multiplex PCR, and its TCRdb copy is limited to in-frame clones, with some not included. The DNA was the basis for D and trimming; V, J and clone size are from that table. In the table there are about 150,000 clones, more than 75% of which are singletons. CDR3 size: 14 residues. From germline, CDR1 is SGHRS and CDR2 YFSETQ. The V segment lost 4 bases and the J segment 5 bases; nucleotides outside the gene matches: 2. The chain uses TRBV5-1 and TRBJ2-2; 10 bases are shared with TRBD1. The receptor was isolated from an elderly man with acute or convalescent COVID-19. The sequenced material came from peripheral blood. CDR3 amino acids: CASSMGQGTGELFF. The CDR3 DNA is TGCGCCAGCAGCATGGGACAGGGGACCGGGGAGCTGTTTTTT.